The entry below describes one T cell receptor (beta chain). Its antigen is unknown. No quality values exist for individual bases; no much larger clone is one base distant. Whole blood was collected in K2EDTA tubes by collaborating institutions according to the institutions' own protocols. Collaborator samples were shipped for TCRbeta analysis as frozen whole blood, isolated PBMCs, or DNA extracted from either sample type. This specimen belongs to a study of blood T cell repertoires in COVID-19 (dated by TCRdb to 2019 to 2021). Study-level background: Samples from collaborators originated in the United States, Italy and Spain and spanned both the acute and convalescent phases of COVID-19. HLA class I and class II types, where available, came from metadata supplied by the sample provider rather than from assay-based typing. The repertoires were made available in a free public database intended to serve as a resource for research on the immune response to SARS-CoV-2. Samples came from the ongoing ImmuneRACE study (first 160 participants) plus 1,254 subjects from 6 global collaborators. The material from the prospective study consisted of cDNA or gDNA derived from T cells, B-cell-depleted T cells, or PBMCs. The dataset comprised deeply sampled blood TCRbeta repertoires from subjects exposed to, actively infected with, or recovered from COVID-19. Sample metadata almost always included a de-identified subject ID, COVID-19 status, age in years and sex.

Taken from the germline V gene, the CDR1 and CDR2 loops are SGHAT and FQNNGV. Inclusive of the bounding cysteine and phenylalanine, the CDR3 is 15 residues long. Only the CDR3 portion is preserved as DNA: 45 bases, with reading frame beginning at the first base. Unmatched junction bases come to 3, with V trimmed by 2 bases and J by 6 bases. General study outcomes and caveats: The amount of clinical and demographic metadata varied by source and participant and was provided uncurated.

TCRbeta CDR3 regions were amplified from genomic DNA using the immunoSEQ Assay, a bias-controlled multiplex PCR. Regarding the original processing steps: The number of nucleated cells in each sample was estimated from the amplification of reference gene primers within the assay. Sequence reads were collapsed and filtered to measure the absolute abundance of every unique TCRbeta CDR3 rearrangement. For each sample, productive Simpson clonality was calculated by taking the square root of Simpson's diversity index across productive rearrangements. Here the immuneACCESS table is served through TCRdb, limited to in-frame sequences with V and J called. Missing clones are a known gap in these copies; in checked studies unresolved V genes cover under half, and the rest lacks a known reason. That table gives V, J and clone size, and the DNA gave D and trimming. The sample table shows roughly 250,000 clones, and about 80% are seen once. Of the sample, around 9.1% falls within the top ten clones.

The origin of this receptor is a human donor in a cohort sampled during active COVID-19. Recombination joined TRBV11-2 with TRBJ2-7, and 14 junction bases match TRBD2. What was sequenced was peripheral blood. The sequenced DNA: TGTGCCAGCAGCTTAATTGGACTAGCGGGAGGCGAGCAGTACTTC. Translation gives CASSLIGLAGGEQYF.